The source of this T cell receptor (beta chain) is a study of shared clonotypes between healthy human individuals. Study details: A few men and a couple of women, aged 18 to 49, were donors. Notes on the study in general: Apart from blood, nothing was sampled; tissue repertoires likely differ.

Terminally differentiated effector memory CD45RA+ cells were excluded from the naive CD8 cells, which were CD45RO-negative and positively selected for CCR7. Comment on this clone: Antigen specificity is unknown.

Germline CDR1 reads SGHNT; CDR2 reads YYREEE (reference sequence). V gave up 2 bases and J gave up 4 bases; unmatched junction bases: 3. The length of the CDR3 is 14 residues. Clones were sequenced by immunoSEQ multiplex PCR, and TCRdb holds only the in-frame ones, with some missing. The table lists about 800,000 clones, roughly 96% of them singletons. This TCR was recovered from a man aged 25 to 40 in good health. The sequenced sample consisted of naive CD8+ T cells sorted from blood. V gene TRBV5-4 combines with J gene TRBJ1-2, with TRBD1 matching 9 bases. This chain's CDR3 is CASSFGQGIYGYTF. As DNA, the CDR3 is TGTGCCAGCAGCTTTGGACAGGGGATCTATGGCTACACCTTC.